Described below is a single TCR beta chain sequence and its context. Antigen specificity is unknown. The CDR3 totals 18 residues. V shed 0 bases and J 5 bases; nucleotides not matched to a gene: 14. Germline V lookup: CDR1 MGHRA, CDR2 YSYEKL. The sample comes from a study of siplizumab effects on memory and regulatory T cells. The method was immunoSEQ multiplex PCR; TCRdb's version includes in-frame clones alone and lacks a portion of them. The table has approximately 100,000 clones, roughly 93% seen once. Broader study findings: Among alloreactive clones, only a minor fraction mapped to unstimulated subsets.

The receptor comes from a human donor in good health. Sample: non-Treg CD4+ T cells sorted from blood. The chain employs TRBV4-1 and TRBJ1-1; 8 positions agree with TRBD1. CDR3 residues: CASSQEAPGTGPRTEAFF. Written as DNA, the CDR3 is TGCGCCAGCAGCCAAGAGGCCCCCGGGACAGGCCCGAGGACTGAAGCTTTCTTT.